The rows below give T cell receptor beta chains drawn from one sample of a study of cytomegalovirus exposure and HLA in healthy donors. Produced via immunoSEQ multiplex PCR; TCRdb's table is partial and in-frame only. The repertoire has fewer than 110,000 clones, 60% to 75% of them found once; the top ten carry about 10%. Sequencing input: PBMCs. These receptors all come from a middle-aged man in good health and CMV-seronegative. The CDR3 runs from the conserved cysteine through the conserved F or W. The order of the fields is V gene, clone size, J gene, D gene, CDR3 protein, CDR3 DNA. The D gene is left open where the match is weak. Part of the rows lack a size; the others show once, few, many or a class for expanded clones.

>TRBV4-1|NA|TRBJ1-1|NA
CASSQGLLNTEAFF
TGCGCCAGCAGCCAAGGACTCTTGAACACTGAAGCTTTCTTT
>TRBV6-5|few|TRBJ1-1|NA
CASRPREANTEAFF
TGTGCCAGCAGACCCAGGGAAGCGAACACTGAAGCTTTCTTT
>TRBV19|NA|TRBJ2-7|NA
CASAARDEQYF
TGTGCCAGTGCTGCTCGGGACGAGCAGTACTTC
>TRBV5-4|NA|TRBJ1-5|NA
CASSQDGSGDQPQHF
TGTGCCAGCAGTCAGGACGGGTCAGGGGATCAGCCCCAGCATTTT
>TRBV28|once|TRBJ1-1|NA
CASSLSSWGPDAFF
TGTGCCAGCAGTTTAAGTAGTTGGGGGCCTGACGCTTTCTTT
>TRBV30|NA|TRBJ1-3|NA
CAWSVQSMANTIYF
TGTGCCTGGAGTGTACAAAGTATGGCCAACACCATATATTTT
>TRBV7-9|NA|TRBJ2-2|TRBD1
CASSLHPGGFVTGELFF
TGTGCCAGCAGCTTACATCCAGGGGGCTTTGTCACCGGGGAGCTGTTTTTT
>TRBV19|NA|TRBJ2-3|TRBD2
CASRRAGEGDTQYF
TGTGCCAGTAGACGGGCGGGGGAGGGAGATACGCAGTATTTT
>TRBV5-6|NA|TRBJ2-3|TRBD1
CASSLVGPGQGAYDTQYF
TGTGCCAGCAGCTTGGTTGGACCGGGACAGGGGGCTTATGATACGCAGTATTTT
>TRBV4-2|NA|TRBJ1-1|NA
CASSQGLTHSGGAFF
TGTGCCAGCAGCCAAGGCCTGACCCACTCTGGAGGAGCTTTCTTT
>TRBV27|NA|TRBJ1-5|NA
CASSFGAGGQPQHF
TGTGCCAGCAGTTTCGGGGCGGGGGGTCAGCCCCAGCATTTT
>TRBV2|few|TRBJ1-4|NA
CASSHRVANEKLFF
TGTGCCAGCAGTCACAGGGTAGCTAATGAAAAACTGTTTTTT
>TRBV30|NA|TRBJ2-1|NA
CAWSVREYNEQFF
TGTGCCTGGAGTGTACGTGAGTACAATGAGCAGTTCTTC
>TRBV7-2|NA|TRBJ1-1|NA
CASSLGQIEAFF
TGTGCCAGCAGCTTAGGGCAGATCGAAGCTTTCTTT
>TRBV7-9|few|TRBJ1-1|NA
CASRRGGARLMNTEAFF
TGTGCCAGCAGAAGGGGAGGGGCACGTTTGATGAACACTGAAGCTTTCTTT
>TRBV5-1|few|TRBJ2-1|NA
CASSLGVLSSEQFF
TGCGCCAGCAGCCTCGGGGTTTTGAGTAGTGAGCAGTTCTTC
>TRBV5-1|NA|TRBJ2-3|TRBD2
CASSLRLAGGQGTDTQYF
TGCGCCAGCAGCTTGCGACTAGCGGGAGGGCAGGGCACAGATACGCAGTATTTT
>TRBV6-1|NA|TRBJ2-5|TRBD2
CASSYPGGGETQYF
TGTGCCAGCAGTTATCCCGGGGGGGGAGAGACCCAGTACTTC
>TRBV27|NA|TRBJ2-5|TRBD2
CASSRSGGAAETQYF
TGTGCCAGCAGTCGTAGCGGGGGGGCCGCAGAGACCCAGTACTTC
>TRBV18|few|TRBJ2-5|TRBD1
CASSPLRQGASETQYF
TGTGCCAGCTCACCCCTTCGACAGGGGGCTTCAGAGACCCAGTACTTC
>TRBV6-1|few|TRBJ1-3|TRBD1
CASGDRGSGNTIYF
TGTGCCAGCGGGGACAGGGGGTCTGGAAACACCATATATTTT
>TRBV9|NA|TRBJ2-2|TRBD2
CASSDRGGPTGELFF
TGTGCCAGCAGCGACCGGGGGGGACCAACCGGGGAGCTGTTTTTT
>TRBV11-3|NA|TRBJ1-1|NA
CASSTSGLNTEAFF
TGTGCCAGCAGCACGAGCGGGTTGAACACTGAAGCTTTCTTT
>TRBV28|NA|TRBJ2-7|TRBD2
CASSFPGLAGVSYEQYF
TGTGCCAGCAGTTTCCCCGGACTAGCGGGAGTATCCTACGAGCAGTACTTC
>TRBV9|NA|TRBJ2-1|TRBD2
CASSGNDASGPYNEQFF
TGTGCCAGCAGCGGCAATGACGCTAGCGGCCCCTACAATGAGCAGTTCTTC
>TRBV19|few|TRBJ2-5|TRBD1
CASSQGARGETQYF
TGTGCCAGTAGTCAGGGGGCGCGGGGAGAGACCCAGTACTTC
>TRBV28|NA|TRBJ1-6|NA
CASSSRLVPRSSPLHF
TGTGCCAGCAGCTCCCGCTTGGTTCCTCGGAGTTCACCCCTCCACTTT
>TRBV4-2|NA|TRBJ1-1|NA
CASSHRKERTEAFF
TGTGCCAGCAGCCATCGCAAGGAGCGAACTGAAGCTTTCTTT
>TRBV7-9|NA|TRBJ2-1|NA
CASSIGSSYNEQFF
TGTGCCAGCAGCATAGGGAGCTCCTACAATGAGCAGTTCTTC
>TRBV4-2|few|TRBJ2-1|TRBD2
CASRTEALAGGWMMNEQFF
TGTGCCAGCCGTACCGAAGCACTAGCGGGAGGCTGGATGATGAATGAGCAGTTCTTC
>TRBV11-2|NA|TRBJ1-4|NA
CASSVSQGRQEKLFF
TGTGCCAGCAGCGTCTCACAGGGAAGGCAGGAAAAACTGTTTTTT
>TRBV10-1|NA|TRBJ2-7|TRBD1
CASSEPPTRDRDSYEQYF
TGCGCCAGCAGTGAGCCGCCCACTCGGGACAGGGACTCCTACGAGCAGTACTTC
>TRBV7-8|NA|TRBJ1-2|TRBD1
CASSKTGGASWGYTF
TGTGCCAGCAGCAAAACAGGGGGCGCGTCTTGGGGCTACACCTTC
>TRBV5-1|NA|TRBJ2-3|NA
CASSLEGGGGTDTQYF
TGCGCCAGCAGCTTGGAAGGCGGCGGCGGCACAGATACGCAGTATTTT
>TRBV2|NA|TRBJ2-4|NA
CASSLSAGLGKNIQYF
TGTGCCAGCAGCCTCTCGGCAGGGCTGGGCAAAAACATTCAGTACTTC
>TRBV11-1|NA|TRBJ2-1|TRBD1
CASSLVYRGSYNEQFF
TGTGCCAGCAGCTTAGTTTACAGGGGCTCCTACAATGAGCAGTTCTTC
>TRBV18|NA|TRBJ2-6|NA
CASSSVTVDTRGANVLTF
TGTGCCAGCTCCTCCGTGACAGTCGACACGAGGGGGGCCAACGTCCTGACTTTC
>TRBV4-2|NA|TRBJ2-7|TRBD2
CASRVGHGLADYEQYF
TGTGCCAGCAGGGTTGGGCACGGGCTAGCGGACTACGAGCAGTACTTC
>TRBV4-1|NA|TRBJ1-2|TRBD1
CASSQDPGSSSRDRELF
TGCGCCAGCAGCCAAGATCCGGGGAGTAGTTCCCGGGACAGGGAACTCTTC
>TRBV11-2|many|TRBJ2-7|NA
CASSLEAGEQYF
TGTGCCAGCAGCTTAGAGGCTGGCGAGCAGTACTTC
>TRBV19|NA|TRBJ2-2|TRBD2
CASSVRGTSGRLGTGELFF
TGTGCCAGTAGTGTCAGAGGGACTAGCGGACGCTTGGGCACCGGGGAGCTGTTTTTT
>TRBV28|NA|TRBJ1-4|TRBD1
CASRIQGAREKLFF
TGTGCCAGCAGAATACAGGGGGCTAGGGAAAAACTGTTTTTT
>TRBV19|NA|TRBJ2-7|TRBD2
CASSTGLAGGGEQYF
TGTGCCAGTAGTACCGGACTAGCGGGAGGAGGGGAGCAGTACTTC
>TRBV28|NA|TRBJ1-6|NA
CASSSPDNSPLHF
TGTGCCAGCAGTTCCCCAGATAATTCACCCCTCCACTTT